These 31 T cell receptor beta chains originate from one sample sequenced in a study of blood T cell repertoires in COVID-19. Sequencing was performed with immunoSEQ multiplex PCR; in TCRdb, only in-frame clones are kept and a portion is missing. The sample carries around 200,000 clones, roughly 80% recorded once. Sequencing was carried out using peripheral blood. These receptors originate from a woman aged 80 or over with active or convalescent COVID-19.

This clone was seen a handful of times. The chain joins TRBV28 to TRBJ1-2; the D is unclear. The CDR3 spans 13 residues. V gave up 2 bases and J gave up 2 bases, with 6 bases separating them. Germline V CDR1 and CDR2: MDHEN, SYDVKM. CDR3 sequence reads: CASSLTVNYGYTF. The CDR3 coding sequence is TGTGCCAGCAGTTTAACGGTGAACTATGGCTACACCTTC.

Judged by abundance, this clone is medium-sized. CDR3 loop: CASRRGGLSSGANVLTF. The CDR3 DNA is TGTGCCAGCCGACGGGGGGGCCTTTCCTCTGGGGCCAACGTCCTGACTTTC. J is TRBJ2-6 and V is TRBV7-3; TRBD2 aligns across 8 bases. The CDR3 extends over 17 amino acids. V was pared by 8 bases and J by 0 bases, with 9 bases of the junction left unmatched. The germline gives CDR1 SGHTA, CDR2 FQGTGA.

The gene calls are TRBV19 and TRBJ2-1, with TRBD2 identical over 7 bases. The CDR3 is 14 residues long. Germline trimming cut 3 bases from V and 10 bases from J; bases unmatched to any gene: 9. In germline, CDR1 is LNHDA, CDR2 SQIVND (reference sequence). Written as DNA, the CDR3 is TGTGCCAGTAGTATCCCCCGACTAGCTCGCGAGCAGTTCTTC. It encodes CASSIPRLAREQFF.

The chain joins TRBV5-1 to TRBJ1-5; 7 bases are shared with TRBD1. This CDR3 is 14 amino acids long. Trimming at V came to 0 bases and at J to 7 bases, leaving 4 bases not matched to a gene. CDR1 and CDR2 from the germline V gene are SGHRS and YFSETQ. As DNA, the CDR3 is TGCGCCAGCAGCTTGGACAGGGGAAGCCAGCCCCAGCATTTT. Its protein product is CASSLDRGSQPQHF. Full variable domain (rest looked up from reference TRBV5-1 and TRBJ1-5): KAGVTQTPRYLIKTRGQQVTLSCSPISGHRSVSWYQQTPGQGLQFLFEYFSETQRNKGNFPGRFSGRQFSNSRSEMNVSTLELGDSALYLCASSLDRGSQPQHFGDGTRLSIL.

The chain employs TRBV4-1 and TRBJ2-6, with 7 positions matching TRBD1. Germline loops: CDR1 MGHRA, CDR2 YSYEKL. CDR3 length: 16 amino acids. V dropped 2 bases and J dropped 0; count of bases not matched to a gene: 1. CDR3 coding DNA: TGCGCCAGCAGCCAACGACAGGGCTCTGGGGCCAACGTCCTGACTTTC. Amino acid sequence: CASSQRQGSGANVLTF.

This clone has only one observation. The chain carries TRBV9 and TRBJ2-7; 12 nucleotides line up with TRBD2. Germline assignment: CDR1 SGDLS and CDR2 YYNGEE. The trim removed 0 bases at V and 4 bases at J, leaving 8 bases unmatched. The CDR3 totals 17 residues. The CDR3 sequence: CASSVVYRTSGIYEQYF. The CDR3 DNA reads TGTGCCAGCAGCGTAGTTTACAGGACTAGCGGGATTTACGAGCAGTACTTC.

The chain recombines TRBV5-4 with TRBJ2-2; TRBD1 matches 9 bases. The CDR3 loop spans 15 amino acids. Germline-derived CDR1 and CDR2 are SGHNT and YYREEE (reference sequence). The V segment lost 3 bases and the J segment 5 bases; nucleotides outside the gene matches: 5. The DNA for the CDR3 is TGTGCCAGCAGCTCGGGGGGACAGGGTACCGGGGAGCTGTTTTTT. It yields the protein CASSSGGQGTGELFF. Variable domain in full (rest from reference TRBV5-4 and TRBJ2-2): ETGVTQSPTHLIKTRGQQVTLRCSSQSGHNTVSWYQQALGQGPQFIFQYYREEENGRGNFPPRFSGLQFPNYSSELNVNALELDDSALYLCASSSGGQGTGELFFGEGSRLTVL.

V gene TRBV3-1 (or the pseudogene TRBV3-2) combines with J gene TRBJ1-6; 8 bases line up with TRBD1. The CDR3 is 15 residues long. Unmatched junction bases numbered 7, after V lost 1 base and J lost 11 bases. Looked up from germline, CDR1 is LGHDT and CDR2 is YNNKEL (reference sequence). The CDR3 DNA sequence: TGTGCCAGCAGCCAAGGGTCGGGACAGGTGACACCCCTCCACTTT. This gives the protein CASSQGSGQVTPLHF.

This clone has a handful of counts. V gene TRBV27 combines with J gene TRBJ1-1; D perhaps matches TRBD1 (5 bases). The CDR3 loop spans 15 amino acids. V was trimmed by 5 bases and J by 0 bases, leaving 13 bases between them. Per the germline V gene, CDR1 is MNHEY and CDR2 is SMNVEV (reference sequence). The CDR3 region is CASSPSRRVNTEAFF. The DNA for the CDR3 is TGTGCCAGCAGTCCCTCCCGCAGGGTGAACACTGAAGCTTTCTTT.

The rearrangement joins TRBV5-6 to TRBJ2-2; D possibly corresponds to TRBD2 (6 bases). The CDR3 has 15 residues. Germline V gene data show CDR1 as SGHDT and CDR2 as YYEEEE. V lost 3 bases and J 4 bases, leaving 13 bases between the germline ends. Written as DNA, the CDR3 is TGTGCCAGCAGCTCGGAGGGTTACACCACCGGGGAGCTGTTTTTT. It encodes CASSSEGYTTGELFF.

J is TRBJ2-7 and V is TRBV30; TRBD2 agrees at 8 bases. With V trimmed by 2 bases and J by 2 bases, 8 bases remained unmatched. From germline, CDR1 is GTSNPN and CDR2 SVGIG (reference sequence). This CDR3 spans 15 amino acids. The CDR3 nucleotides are TGTGCCTGGAGTTCGGGGGGGCTTAAGACCTACGAGCAGTACTTC. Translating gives CAWSSGGLKTYEQYF.

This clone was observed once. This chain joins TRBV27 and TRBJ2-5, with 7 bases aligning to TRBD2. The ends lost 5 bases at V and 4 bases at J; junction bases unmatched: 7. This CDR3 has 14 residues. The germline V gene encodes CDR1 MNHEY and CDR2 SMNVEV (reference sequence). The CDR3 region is CASSPLWGGETQYF. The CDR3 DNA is TGTGCCAGCAGTCCTCTTTGGGGGGGAGAGACCCAGTACTTC.

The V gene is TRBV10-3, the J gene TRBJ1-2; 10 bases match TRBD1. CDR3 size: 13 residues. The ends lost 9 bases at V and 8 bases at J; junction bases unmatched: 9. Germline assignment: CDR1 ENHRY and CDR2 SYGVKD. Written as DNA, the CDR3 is TGTGCCATAAGGGACAGGGGAGGAGAGGGCTACACCTTC. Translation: CAIRDRGGEGYTF.

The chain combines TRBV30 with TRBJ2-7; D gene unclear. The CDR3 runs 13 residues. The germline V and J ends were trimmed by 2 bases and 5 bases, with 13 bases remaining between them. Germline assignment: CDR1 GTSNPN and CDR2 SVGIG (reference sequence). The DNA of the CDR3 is TGTGCCTGGAGTCTGGCTAGACGCGACGAGCAGTACTTC. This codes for CAWSLARRDEQYF.

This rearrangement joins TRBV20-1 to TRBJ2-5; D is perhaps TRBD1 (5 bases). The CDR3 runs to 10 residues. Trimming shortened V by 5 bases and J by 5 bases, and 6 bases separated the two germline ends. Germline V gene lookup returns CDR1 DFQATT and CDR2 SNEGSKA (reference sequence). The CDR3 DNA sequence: TGCAGTGCTGCAGGGGAGACCCAGTACTTC. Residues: CSAAGETQYF.

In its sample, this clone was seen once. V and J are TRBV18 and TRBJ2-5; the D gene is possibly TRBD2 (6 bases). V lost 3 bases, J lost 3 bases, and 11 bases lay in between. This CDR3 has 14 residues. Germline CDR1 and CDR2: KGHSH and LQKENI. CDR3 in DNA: TGTGCCAGCTCACCGAATTGGGGGGAAGAGACCCAGTACTTC. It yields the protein CASSPNWGEETQYF.

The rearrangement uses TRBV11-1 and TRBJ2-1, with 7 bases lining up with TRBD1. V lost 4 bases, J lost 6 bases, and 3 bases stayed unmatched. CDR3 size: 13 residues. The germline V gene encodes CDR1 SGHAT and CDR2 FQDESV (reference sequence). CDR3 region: CASSWDRSNEQFF. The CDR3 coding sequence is TGTGCCAGCAGCTGGGACAGATCCAATGAGCAGTTCTTC.

This CDR3 is CASLQSIEAFF. In DNA, the CDR3 is TGTGCCAGCTTGCAGTCGATTGAAGCTTTCTTT. The rearrangement links TRBV2 to TRBJ1-1; D unresolved. There are 11 residues in the CDR3. Trimming cost V 8 bases and J 7 bases, with 11 bases left between them. Germline CDR1 reads SNHLY; CDR2 reads FYNNEI.

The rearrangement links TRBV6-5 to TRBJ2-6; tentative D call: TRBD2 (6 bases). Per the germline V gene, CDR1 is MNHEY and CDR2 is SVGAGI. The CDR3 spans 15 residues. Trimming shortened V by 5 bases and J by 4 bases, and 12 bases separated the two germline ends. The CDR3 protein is CASSRQAGGANVLTF. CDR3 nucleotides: TGTGCCAGCAGTCGCCAGGCGGGGGGGGCCAACGTCCTGACTTTC.

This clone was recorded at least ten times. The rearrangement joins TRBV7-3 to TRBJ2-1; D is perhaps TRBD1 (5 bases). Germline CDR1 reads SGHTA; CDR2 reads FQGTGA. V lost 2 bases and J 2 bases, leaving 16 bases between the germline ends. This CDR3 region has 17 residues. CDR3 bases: TGTGCCAGCAGCTTAGAGCCAGGGCTAACCGCCTACAATGAGCAGTTCTTC. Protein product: CASSLEPGLTAYNEQFF.

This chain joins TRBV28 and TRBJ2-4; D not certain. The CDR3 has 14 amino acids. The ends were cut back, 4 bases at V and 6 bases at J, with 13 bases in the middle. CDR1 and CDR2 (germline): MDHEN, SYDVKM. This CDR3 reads CASSSNPTRNIQYF. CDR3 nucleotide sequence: TGTGCCAGCAGTTCCAACCCGACAAGAAACATTCAGTACTTC.

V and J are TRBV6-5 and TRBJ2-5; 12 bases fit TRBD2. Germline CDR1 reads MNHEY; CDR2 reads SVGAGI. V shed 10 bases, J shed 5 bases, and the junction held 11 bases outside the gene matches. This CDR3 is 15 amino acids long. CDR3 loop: CATQRLAGVEETQYF. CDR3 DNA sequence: TGTGCCACCCAGAGACTAGCGGGAGTGGAGGAGACCCAGTACTTC.

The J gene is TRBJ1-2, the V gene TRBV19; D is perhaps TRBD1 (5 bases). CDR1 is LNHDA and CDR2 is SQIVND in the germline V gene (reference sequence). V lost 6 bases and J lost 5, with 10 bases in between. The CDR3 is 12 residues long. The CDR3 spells CASSDTGYGYTF. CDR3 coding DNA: TGTGCCAGTAGCGACACAGGATATGGCTACACCTTC. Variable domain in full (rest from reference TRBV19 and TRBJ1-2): DGGITQSPKYLFRKEGQNVTLSCEQNLNHDAMYWYRQDPGQGLRLIYYSQIVNDFQKGDIAEGYSVSREKKESFPLTVTSAQKNPTAFYLCASSDTGYGYTFGSGTRLTVV.

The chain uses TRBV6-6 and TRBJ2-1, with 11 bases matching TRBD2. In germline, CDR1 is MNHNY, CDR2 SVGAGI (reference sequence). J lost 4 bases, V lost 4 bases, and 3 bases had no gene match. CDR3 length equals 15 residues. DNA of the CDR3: TGTGCCAGCAGTTTACTAGCGGGAGTTTACAATGAGCAGTTCTTC. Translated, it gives CASSLLAGVYNEQFF.

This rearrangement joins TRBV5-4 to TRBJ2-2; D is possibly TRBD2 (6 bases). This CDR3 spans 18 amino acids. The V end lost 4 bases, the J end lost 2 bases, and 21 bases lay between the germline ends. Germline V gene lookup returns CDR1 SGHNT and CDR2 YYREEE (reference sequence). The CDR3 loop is CASSRGLSPRYNTGELFF. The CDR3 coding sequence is TGTGCCAGCAGCCGGGGACTGAGCCCTAGATATAACACCGGGGAGCTGTTTTTT. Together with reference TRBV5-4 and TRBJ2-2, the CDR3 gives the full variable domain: ETGVTQSPTHLIKTRGQQVTLRCSSQSGHNTVSWYQQALGQGPQFIFQYYREEENGRGNFPPRFSGLQFPNYSSELNVNALELDDSALYLCASSRGLSPRYNTGELFFGEGSRLTVL.

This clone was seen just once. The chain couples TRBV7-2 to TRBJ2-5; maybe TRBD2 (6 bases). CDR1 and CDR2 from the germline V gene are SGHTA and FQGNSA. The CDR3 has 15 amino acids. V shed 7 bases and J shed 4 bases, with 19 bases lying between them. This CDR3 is CASTPDRGTGETQYF. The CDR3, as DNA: TGTGCCAGCACCCCAGACCGCGGGACGGGAGAGACCCAGTACTTC.

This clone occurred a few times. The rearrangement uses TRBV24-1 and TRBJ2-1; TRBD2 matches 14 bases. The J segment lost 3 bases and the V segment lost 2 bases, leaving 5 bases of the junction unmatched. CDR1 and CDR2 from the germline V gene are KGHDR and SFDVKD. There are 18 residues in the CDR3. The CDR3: CATSDSGTSGRVYNEQFF. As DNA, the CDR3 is TGTGCCACCAGTGATTCGGGGACTAGCGGGAGAGTCTACAATGAGCAGTTCTTC.

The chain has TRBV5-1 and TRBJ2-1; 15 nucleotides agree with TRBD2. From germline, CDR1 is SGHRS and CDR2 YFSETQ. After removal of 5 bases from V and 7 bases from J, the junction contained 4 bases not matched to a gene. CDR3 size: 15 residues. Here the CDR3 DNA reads TGCGCCAGCAGACGGACTAGCGGGGGGGAAAATGAGCAGTTCTTC. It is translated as CASRRTSGGENEQFF.

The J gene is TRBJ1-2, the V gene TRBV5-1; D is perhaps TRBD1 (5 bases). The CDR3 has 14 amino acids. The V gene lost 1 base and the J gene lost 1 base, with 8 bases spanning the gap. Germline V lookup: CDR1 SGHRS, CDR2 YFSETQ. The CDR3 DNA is TGCGCCAGCAGCTTGATGGACATTAACTATGGCTACACCTTC. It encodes CASSLMDINYGYTF.

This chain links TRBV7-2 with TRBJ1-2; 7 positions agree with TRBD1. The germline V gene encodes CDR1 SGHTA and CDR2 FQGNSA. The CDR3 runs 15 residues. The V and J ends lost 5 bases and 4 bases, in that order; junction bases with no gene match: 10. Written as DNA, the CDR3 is TGTGCCAGCAGCCCGGGGACAGACCACTTCTATGGCTACACCTTC. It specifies CASSPGTDHFYGYTF.

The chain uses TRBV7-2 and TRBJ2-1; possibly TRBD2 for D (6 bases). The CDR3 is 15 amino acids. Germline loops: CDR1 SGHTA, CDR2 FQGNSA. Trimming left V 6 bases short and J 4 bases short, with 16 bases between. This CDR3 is CASSIFGGTYNEQFF. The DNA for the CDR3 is TGTGCCAGCAGTATTTTCGGCGGGACGTACAATGAGCAGTTCTTC.